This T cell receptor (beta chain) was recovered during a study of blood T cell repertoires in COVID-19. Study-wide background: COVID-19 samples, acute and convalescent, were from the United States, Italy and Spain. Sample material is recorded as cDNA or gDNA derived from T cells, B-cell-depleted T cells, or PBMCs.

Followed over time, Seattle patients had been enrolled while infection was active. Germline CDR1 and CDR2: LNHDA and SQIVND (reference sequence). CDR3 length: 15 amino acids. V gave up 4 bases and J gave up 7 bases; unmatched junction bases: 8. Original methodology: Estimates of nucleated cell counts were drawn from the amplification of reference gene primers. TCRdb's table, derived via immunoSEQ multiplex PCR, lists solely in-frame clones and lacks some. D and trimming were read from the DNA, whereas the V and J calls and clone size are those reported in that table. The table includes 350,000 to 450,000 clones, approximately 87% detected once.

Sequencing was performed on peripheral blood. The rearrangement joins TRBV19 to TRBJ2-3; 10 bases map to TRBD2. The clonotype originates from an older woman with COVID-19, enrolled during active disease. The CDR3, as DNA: TGTGCCAGTAGTACCCCTAGCGGGGGAATGAATACGCAGTATTTT. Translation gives CASSTPSGGMNTQYF.